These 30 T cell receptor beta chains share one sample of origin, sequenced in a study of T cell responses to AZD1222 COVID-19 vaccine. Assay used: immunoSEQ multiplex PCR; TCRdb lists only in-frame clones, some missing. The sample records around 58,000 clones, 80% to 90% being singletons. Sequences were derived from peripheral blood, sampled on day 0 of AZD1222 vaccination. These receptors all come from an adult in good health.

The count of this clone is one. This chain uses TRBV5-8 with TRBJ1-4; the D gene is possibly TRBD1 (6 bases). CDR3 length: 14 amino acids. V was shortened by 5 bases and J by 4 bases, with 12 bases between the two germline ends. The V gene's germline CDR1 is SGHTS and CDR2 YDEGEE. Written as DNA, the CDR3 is TGTGCCAGCAGTTTCGGACAGTTTAATGAAAAACTGTTTTTT. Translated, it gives CASSFGQFNEKLFF.

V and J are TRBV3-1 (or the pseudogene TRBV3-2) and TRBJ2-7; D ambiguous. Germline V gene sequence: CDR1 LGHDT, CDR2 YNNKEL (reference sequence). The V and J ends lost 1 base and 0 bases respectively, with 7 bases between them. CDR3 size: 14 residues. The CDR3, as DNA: TGTGCCAGCAGCCAAGCGACAAGCTCCTACGAGCAGTACTTC. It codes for CASSQATSSYEQYF.

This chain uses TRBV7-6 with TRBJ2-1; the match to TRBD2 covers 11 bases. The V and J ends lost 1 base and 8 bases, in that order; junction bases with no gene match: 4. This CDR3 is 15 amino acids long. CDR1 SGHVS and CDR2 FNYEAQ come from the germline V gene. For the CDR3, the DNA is TGTGCCAGCAGCTTAGATCCTAGCGGGGGGTATGAGCAGTTCTTC. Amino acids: CASSLDPSGGYEQFF.

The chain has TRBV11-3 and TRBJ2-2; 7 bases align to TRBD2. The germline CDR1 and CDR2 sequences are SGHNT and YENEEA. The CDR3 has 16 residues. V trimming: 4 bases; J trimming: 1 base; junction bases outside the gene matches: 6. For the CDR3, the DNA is TGTGCCAGCAGCTCCCCACTAGCGATGAACACCGGGGAGCTGTTTTTT. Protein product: CASSSPLAMNTGELFF.

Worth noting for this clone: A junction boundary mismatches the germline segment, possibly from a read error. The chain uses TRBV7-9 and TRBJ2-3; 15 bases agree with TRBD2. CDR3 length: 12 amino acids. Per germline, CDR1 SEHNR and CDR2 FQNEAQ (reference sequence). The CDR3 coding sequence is TGTGCCAGCAGCTCAGGACTAGCGGGAGGGCATTTT. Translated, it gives CASSSGLAGGHF.

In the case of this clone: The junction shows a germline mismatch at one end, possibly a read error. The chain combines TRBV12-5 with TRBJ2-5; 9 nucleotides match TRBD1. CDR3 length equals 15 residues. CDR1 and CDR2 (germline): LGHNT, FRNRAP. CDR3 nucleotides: TGTGCTAGTGGTCCAACAGGGGGCAGCCAAGAAACCCAGTACTTC. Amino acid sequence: CASGPTGGSQETQYF.

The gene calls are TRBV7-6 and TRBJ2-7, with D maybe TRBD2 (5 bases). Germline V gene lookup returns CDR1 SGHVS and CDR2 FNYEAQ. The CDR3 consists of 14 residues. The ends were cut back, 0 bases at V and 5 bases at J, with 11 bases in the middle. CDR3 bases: TGTGCCAGCAGCTTAGCGGAAGGGAGCCACGAGCAGTACTTC. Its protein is CASSLAEGSHEQYF. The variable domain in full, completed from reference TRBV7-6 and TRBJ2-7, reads GAGVSQSPRYKVTKRGQDVALRCDPISGHVSLYWYRQALGQGPEFLTYFNYEAQQDKSGLPNDRFSAERPEGSISTLTIQRTEQRDSAMYRCASSLAEGSHEQYFGPGTRLTVT.

The CDR3 DNA sequence: TGCGCCAGCAGCTTGAGGACCCTAGAGTCAGATACGCAGTATTTT. Encoded protein: CASSLRTLESDTQYF. The V call is TRBV5-1, the J call TRBJ2-3, with D unresolved. V lost 1 base and J lost 4, with 13 bases in between. The CDR3 runs 15 residues. The germline CDR1 and CDR2 sequences are SGHRS and YFSETQ.

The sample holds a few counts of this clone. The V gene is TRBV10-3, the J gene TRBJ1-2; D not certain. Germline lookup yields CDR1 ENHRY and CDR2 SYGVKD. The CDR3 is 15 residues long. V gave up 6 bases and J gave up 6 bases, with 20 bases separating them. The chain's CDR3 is CAISYFPGGMDGYTF. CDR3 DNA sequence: TGTGCCATCAGCTATTTTCCGGGAGGAATGGATGGCTACACCTTC.

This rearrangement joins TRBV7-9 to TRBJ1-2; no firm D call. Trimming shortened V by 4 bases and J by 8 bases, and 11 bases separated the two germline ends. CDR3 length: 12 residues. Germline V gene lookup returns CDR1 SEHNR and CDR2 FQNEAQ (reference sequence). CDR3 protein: CASSSGPQGYTF. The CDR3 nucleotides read TGTGCCAGCAGCTCCGGTCCTCAGGGCTACACCTTC.

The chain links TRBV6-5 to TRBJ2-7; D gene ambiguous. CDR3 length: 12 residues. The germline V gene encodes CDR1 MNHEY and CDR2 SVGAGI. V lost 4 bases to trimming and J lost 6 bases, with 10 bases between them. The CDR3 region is CASSLDLPEQYF. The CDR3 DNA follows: TGTGCCAGCAGTTTGGACCTCCCCGAGCAGTACTTC.

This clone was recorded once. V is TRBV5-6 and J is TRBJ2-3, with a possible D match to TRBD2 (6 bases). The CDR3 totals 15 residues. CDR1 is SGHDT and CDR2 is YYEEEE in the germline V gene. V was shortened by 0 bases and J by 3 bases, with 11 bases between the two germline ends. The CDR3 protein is CASSLDGRGTDTQYF. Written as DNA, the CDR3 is TGTGCCAGCAGCTTGGACGGGAGAGGGACAGATACGCAGTATTTT.

The CDR3 nucleotides read TGTGCCAGCAAGCCCTTGGACAGGATCTCCTACGAGCAGTACTTC. Encoded protein: CASKPLDRISYEQYF. The rearrangement links TRBV6-1 to TRBJ2-7; 7 positions match TRBD1. Germline CDR1 reads MNHNS; CDR2 reads SASEGT. J was trimmed by 0 bases and V by 7 bases; bases with no gene match: 9. This CDR3 contains 15 residues.

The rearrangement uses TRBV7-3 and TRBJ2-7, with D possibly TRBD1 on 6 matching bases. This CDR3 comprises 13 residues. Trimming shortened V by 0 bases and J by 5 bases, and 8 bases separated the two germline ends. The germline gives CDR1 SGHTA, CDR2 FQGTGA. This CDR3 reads CASSLTGGNEQYF. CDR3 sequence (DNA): TGTGCCAGCAGCTTAACTGGGGGCAACGAGCAGTACTTC.

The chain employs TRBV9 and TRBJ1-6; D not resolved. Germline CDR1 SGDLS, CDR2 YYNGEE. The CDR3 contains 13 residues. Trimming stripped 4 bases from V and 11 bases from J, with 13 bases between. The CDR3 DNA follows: TGTGCCAGCAGCCCTAGAAGCGGGGCACCCCTCCACTTT. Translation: CASSPRSGAPLHF.

CDR3 region: CASTSPYSTDTQYF. In nucleotides, the CDR3 is TGTGCCAGCACGAGTCCCTATAGCACAGATACGCAGTATTTT. This chain connects TRBV21-1 to TRBJ2-3; the DNA was not used to check the table's D call, TRBD2. TRBV21-1 is classified as a pseudogene. The CDR3 loop spans 14 amino acids.

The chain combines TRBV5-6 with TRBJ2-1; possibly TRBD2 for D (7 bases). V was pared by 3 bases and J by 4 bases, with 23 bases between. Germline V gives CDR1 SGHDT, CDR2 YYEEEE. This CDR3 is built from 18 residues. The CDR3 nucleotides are TGTGCCAGCAGCTACCGGCGGGGGCCCACCACCTTTTACAATGAGCAGTTCTTC. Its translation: CASSYRRGPTTFYNEQFF.

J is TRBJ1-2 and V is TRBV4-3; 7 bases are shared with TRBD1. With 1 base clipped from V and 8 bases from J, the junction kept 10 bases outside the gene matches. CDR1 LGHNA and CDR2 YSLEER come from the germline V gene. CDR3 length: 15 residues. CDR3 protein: CASSQGFGQARGYTF. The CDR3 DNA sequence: TGCGCCAGCAGCCAAGGATTCGGACAGGCTCGGGGCTACACCTTC.

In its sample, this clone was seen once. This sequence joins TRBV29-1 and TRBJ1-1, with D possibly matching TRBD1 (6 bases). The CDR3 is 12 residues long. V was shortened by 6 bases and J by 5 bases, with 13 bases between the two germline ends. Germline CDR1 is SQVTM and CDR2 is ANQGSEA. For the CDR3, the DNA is TGCAGCGTGACGAAGGGGGGGACTGAAGCTTTCTTT. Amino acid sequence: CSVTKGGTEAFF.

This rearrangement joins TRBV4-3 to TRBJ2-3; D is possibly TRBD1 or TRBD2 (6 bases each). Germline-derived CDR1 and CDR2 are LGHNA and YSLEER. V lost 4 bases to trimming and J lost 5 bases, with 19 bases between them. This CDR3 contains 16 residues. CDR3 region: CASSPGTYGGVDTQYF. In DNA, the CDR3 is TGCGCCAGCAGCCCCGGGACGTACGGGGGCGTAGATACGCAGTATTTT.

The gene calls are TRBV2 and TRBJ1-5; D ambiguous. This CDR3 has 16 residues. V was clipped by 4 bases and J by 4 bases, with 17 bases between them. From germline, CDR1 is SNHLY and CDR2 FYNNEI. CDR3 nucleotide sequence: TGTGCCAGCAGTGCAGGCTTAGGACGGGGAAATCAGCCCCAGCATTTT. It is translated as CASSAGLGRGNQPQHF.

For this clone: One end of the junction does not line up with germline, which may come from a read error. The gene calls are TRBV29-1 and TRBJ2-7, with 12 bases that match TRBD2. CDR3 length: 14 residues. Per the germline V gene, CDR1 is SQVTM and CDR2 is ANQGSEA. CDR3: CSVKESGLAGEQYF. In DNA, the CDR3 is TGCAGCGTTAAAGAATCGGGACTAGCGGGCGAGCAGTACTTC.

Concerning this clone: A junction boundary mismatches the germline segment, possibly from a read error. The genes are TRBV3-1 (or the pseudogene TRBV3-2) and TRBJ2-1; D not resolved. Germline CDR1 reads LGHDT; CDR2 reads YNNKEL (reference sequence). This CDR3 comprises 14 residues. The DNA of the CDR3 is TGTGCCAGCAGCCAAGTGAACTCCAACAATGAGCAGTTCTTC. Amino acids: CASSQVNSNNEQFF.

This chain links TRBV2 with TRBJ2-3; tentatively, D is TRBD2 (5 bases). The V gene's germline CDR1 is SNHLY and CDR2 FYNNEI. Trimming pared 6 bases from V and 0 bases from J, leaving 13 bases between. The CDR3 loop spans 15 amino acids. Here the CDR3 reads CASREVESSTDTQYF. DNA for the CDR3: TGTGCCAGCAGGGAGGTTGAGTCTAGCACAGATACGCAGTATTTT.

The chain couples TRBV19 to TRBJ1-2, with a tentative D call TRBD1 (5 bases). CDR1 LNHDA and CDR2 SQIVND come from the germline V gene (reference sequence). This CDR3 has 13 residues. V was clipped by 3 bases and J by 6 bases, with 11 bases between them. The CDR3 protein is CASSIGGGDGYTF. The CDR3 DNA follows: TGTGCCAGTAGTATCGGGGGGGGAGATGGCTACACCTTC.

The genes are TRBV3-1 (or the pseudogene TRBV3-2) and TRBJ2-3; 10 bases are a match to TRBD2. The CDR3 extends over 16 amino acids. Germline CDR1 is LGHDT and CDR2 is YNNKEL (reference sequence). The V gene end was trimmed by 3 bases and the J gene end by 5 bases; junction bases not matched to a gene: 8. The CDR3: CASSHSPGLAKDTQYF. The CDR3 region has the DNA TGTGCCAGCAGCCATTCGCCGGGACTAGCGAAAGATACGCAGTATTTT.

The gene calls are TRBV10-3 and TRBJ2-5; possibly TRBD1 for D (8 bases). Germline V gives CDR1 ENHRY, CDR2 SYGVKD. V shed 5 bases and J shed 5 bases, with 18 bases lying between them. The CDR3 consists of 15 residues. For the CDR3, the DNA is TGTGCCATCAGTAACGCTTACAGGGGGGGCGAGACCCAGTACTTC. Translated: CAISNAYRGGETQYF.

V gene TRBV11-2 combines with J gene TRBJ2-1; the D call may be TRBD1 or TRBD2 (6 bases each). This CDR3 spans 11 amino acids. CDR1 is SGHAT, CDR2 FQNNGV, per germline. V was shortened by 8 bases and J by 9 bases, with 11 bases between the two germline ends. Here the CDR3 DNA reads TGTGCCAGCCTCAAGGGGGGTGAGCAGTTCTTC. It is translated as CASLKGGEQFF.

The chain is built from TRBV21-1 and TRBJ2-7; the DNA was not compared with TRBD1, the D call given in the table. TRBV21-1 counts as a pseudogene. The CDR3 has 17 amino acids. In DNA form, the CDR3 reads TGTGCCAGCAGCAAAGCGACCCGGGGGACAGTCAACTACGAGCAGTACTTC. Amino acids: CASSKATRGTVNYEQYF.

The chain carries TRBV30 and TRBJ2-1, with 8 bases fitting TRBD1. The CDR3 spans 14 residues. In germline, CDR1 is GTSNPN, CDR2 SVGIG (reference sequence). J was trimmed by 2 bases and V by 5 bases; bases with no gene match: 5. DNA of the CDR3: TGTGCCTGGGACAGGGGATCAGCCTACAATGAGCAGTTCTTC. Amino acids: CAWDRGSAYNEQFF.